This TCR beta chain was observed in a study of radiotherapy plus CTLA-4 blockade in lung cancer (dated by TCRdb to about 2018). At the level of the whole study: Among enrolled patients, under 20% had an objective response and 25% to 40% reached disease control. Study-level results and caveats: After treatment with radiotherapy and ipilimumab, TCR clones that originated in tumors expanded in peripheral blood. Increased serum interferon-beta after radiation, together with early dynamic changes in blood T cell clones, were reported to be the strongest predictors of response.

The study evaluated CTLA-4 blockade (ipilimumab) given together with focal radiation therapy in patients who had chemo-refractory metastatic non-small-cell lung cancer. About this clone: Its recognized antigen is unknown. The record has no base qualities; no much larger clone is one base away.

Ends trimmed: V by 5 bases, J by 6 bases; bases unmatched to a gene: 5. From its cysteine to its phenylalanine, the CDR3 spans 16 amino acids. The only DNA kept is the CDR3, 48 bases in frame from the first base. Looking up the germline V gene yields CDR1 SGHTA and CDR2 FQGNSA. The library was prepared using the immunoSEQ multiplex PCR assay. TCRdb's version of the immuneACCESS table is confined to in-frame rearrangements and falls short of the full clone set. An unresolved V gene accounts for under half of the shortfall where checked; the remainder is of unknown origin. For this sample there are about 97,000 clones; 60% to 75% appear just once. The ten largest clones add up to around 2.7% of the sample.

Recombination linked TRBV7-2 to TRBJ2-2; 14 bases in the middle match TRBD2. The receptor comes from a human donor with non-small cell lung cancer who had a partial response to radiotherapy plus ipilimumab. Some clones in this sample may be carry-over from other donors' samples. The starting material was peripheral blood, obtained from a patient treated with radiotherapy plus ipilimumab. The nucleotide sequence reads as follows: TGTGCCAGCAGCGATCTGGGACTAGCGGGAGCCGGGGAGCTGTTTTTT. It translates to CASSDLGLAGAGELFF.